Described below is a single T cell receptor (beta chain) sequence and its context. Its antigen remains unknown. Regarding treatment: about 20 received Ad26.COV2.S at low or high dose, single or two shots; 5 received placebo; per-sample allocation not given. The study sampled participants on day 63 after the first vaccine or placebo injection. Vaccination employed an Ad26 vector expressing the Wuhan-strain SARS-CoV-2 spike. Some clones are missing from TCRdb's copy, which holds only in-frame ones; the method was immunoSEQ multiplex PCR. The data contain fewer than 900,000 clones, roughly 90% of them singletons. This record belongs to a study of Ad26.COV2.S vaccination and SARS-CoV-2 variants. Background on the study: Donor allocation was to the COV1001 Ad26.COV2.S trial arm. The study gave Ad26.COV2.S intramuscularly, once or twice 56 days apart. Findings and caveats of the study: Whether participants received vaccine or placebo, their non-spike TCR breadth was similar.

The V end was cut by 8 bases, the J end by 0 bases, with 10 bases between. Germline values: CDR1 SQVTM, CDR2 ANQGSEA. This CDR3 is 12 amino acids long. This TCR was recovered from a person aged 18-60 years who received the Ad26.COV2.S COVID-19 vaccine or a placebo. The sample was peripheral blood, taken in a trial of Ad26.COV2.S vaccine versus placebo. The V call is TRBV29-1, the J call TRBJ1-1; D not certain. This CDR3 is CSTRRVNTEAFF. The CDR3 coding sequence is TGCAGCACGAGACGGGTGAACACTGAAGCTTTCTTT.